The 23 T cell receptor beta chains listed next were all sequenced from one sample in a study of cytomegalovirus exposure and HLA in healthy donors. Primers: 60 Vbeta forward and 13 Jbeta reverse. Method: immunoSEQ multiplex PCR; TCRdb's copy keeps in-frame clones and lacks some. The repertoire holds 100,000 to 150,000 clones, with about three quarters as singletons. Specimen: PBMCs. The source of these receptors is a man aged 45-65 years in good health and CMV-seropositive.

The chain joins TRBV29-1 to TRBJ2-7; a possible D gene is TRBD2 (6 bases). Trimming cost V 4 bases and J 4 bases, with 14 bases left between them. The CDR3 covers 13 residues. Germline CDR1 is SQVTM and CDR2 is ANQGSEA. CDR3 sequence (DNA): TGCAGCGTTGGGAATCGGGAGACGTACGAGCAGTACTTC. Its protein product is CSVGNRETYEQYF.

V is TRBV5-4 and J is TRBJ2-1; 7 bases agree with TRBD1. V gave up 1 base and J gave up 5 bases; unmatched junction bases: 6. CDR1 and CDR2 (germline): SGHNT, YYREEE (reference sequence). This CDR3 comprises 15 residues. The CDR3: CASSLPPGGNNEQFF. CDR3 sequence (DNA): TGTGCCAGCAGCTTGCCTCCAGGGGGAAACAATGAGCAGTTCTTC.

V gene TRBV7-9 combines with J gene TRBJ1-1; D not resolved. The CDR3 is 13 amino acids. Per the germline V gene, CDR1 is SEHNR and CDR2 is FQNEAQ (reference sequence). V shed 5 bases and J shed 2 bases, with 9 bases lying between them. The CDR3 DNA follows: TGTGCCAGCAGCCGCCTTACTAACACTGAAGCTTTCTTT. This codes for CASSRLTNTEAFF.

The CDR3 region has the DNA TGTGCCAGCAGCGTAGGCGGGAGAACCGACGAGCAGTACTTC. Protein sequence: CASSVGGRTDEQYF. V gene TRBV9 combines with J gene TRBJ2-7, with 7 bases fitting TRBD2. The germline gives CDR1 SGDLS, CDR2 YYNGEE. The V gene end was trimmed by 0 bases and the J gene end by 5 bases; junction bases not matched to a gene: 5. CDR3 length equals 14 residues.

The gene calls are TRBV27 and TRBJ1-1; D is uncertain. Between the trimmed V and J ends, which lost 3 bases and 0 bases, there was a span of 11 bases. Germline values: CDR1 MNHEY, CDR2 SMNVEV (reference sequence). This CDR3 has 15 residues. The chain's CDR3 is CASSLSTSLNTEAFF. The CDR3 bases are TGTGCCAGCAGTTTGTCCACAAGTTTGAACACTGAAGCTTTCTTT.

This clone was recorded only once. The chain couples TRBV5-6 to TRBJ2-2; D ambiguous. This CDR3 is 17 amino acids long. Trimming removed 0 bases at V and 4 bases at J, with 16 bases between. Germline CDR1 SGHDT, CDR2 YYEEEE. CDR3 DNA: TGTGCCAGCAGCTTGGACGGCCTCAGGAAAGGCACCGGGGAGCTGTTTTTT. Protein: CASSLDGLRKGTGELFF.

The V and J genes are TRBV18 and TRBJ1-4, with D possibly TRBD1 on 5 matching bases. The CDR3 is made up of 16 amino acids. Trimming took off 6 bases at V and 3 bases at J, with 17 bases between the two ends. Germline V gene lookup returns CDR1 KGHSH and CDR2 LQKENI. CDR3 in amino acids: CASSQRTGDANEKLFF. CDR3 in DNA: TGTGCCAGCTCTCAAAGGACGGGGGACGCTAATGAAAAACTGTTTTTT.

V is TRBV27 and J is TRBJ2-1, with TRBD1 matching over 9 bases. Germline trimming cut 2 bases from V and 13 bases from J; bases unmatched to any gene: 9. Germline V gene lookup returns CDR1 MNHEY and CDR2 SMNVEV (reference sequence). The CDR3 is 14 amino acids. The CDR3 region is CASSLPTQGASQFF. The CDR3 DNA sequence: TGTGCCAGCAGTTTACCCACACAGGGGGCGTCTCAGTTCTTC.

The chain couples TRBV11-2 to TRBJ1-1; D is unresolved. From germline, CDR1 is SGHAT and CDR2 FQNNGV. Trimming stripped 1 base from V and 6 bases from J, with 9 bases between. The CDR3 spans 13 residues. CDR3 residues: CASSLGRGAEAFF. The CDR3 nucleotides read TGTGCCAGCAGCTTAGGCCGAGGTGCTGAAGCTTTCTTT.

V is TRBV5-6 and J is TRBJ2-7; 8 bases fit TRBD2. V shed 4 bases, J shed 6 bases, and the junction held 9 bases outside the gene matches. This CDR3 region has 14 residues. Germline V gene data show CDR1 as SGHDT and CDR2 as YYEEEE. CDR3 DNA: TGTGCCAGCAGCCCGCCCGGCGGGAGGTTCGAGCAGTACTTC. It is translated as CASSPPGGRFEQYF. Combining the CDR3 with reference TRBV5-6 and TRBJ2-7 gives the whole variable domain DAGVTQSPTHLIKTRGQQVTLRCSPKSGHDTVSWYQQALGQGPQFIFQYYEEEERQRGNFPDRFSGHQFPNYSSELNVNALLLGDSALYLCASSPPGGRFEQYFGPGTRLTVT.

The DNA for the CDR3 is TGTGCCAGCACCGCGGACAGGGGACTTGCTGGAAACACCATATATTTT. It is translated as CASTADRGLAGNTIYF. This sequence joins TRBV5-4 and TRBJ1-3; 9 nucleotides align to TRBD1. Germline trimming cut 6 bases from V and 2 bases from J; bases unmatched to any gene: 9. Germline loops: CDR1 SGHNT, CDR2 YYREEE (reference sequence). The CDR3 runs 16 residues.

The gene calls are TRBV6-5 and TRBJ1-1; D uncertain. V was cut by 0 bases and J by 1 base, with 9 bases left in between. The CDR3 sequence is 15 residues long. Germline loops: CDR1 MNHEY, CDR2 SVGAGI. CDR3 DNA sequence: TGTGCCAGCAGTTACTCGGGAGGGAAGAACACTGAAGCTTTCTTT. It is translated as CASSYSGGKNTEAFF.

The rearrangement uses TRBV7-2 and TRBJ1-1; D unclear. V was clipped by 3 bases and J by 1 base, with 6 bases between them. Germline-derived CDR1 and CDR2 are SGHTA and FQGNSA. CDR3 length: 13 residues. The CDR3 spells CASSLARNTEAFF. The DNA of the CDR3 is TGTGCCAGCAGCTTGGCCAGGAACACTGAAGCTTTCTTT.

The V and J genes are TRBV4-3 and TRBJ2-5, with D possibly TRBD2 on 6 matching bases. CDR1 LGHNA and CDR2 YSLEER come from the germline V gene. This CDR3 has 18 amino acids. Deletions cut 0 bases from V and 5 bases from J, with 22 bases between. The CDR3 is CASSQDLRNGRFGETQYF. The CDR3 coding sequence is TGCGCCAGCAGCCAAGATCTACGTAATGGGAGGTTCGGGGAGACCCAGTACTTC.

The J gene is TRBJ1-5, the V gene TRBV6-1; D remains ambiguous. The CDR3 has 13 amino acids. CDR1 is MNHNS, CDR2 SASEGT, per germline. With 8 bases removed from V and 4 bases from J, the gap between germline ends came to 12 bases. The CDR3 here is CASQAMGNQPQHF. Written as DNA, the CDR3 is TGTGCCAGCCAAGCGATGGGTAATCAGCCCCAGCATTTT.

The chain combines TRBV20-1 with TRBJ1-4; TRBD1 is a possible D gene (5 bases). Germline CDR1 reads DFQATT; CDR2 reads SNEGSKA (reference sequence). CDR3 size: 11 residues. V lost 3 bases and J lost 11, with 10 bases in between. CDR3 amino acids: CSASGGEKLFF. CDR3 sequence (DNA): TGCAGTGCTAGCGGAGGGGAGAAACTGTTTTTT.

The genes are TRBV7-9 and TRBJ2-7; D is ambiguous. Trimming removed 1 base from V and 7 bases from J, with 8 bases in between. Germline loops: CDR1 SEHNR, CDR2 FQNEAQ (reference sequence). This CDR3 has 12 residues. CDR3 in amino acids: CASSLDSWEQYF. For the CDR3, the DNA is TGTGCCAGCAGCTTAGACTCCTGGGAGCAGTACTTC.

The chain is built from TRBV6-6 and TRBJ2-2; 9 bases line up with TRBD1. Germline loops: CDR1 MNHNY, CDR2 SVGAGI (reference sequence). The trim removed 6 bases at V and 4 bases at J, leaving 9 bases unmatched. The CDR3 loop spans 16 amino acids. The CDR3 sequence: CASSPPGTGSTGELFF. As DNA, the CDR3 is TGTGCCAGCAGCCCCCCCGGGACAGGGTCCACCGGGGAGCTGTTTTTT.

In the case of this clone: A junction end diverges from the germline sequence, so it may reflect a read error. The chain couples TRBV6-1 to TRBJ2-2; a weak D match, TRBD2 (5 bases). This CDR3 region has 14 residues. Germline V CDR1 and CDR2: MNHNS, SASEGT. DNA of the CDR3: TGTGCCAGCACGGCTAGCACGAACACCGGGAAGCTGTTTTTT. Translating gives CASTASTNTGKLFF.

The chain's CDR3 is CASSLQGASDTQYF. Here the CDR3 DNA reads TGTGCCAGCAGCTTACAGGGGGCCTCAGATACGCAGTATTTT. The V and J genes are TRBV11-3 and TRBJ2-3; 8 bases map to TRBD1. CDR1 is SGHNT and CDR2 is YENEEA in the germline V gene. This CDR3 region has 14 residues. J was trimmed by 4 bases and V by 2 bases; bases with no gene match: 2.

CDR3 sequence reads: CASSFRAGSVGGPLHF. CDR3 in DNA: TGTGCCAGCAGCTTTCGAGCAGGGTCCGTAGGGGGACCCCTCCACTTT. The V gene is TRBV5-5, the J gene TRBJ1-6, with D possibly matching TRBD1 (6 bases). The V end was cut by 2 bases, the J end by 12 bases, with 21 bases between. The CDR3 length is 16 residues. Germline V CDR1 and CDR2: SGHKS, YYEKEE (reference sequence).

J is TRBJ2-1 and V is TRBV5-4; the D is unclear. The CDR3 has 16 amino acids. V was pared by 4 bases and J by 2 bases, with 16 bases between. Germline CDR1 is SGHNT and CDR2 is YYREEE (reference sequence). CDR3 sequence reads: CASSPSQARTYNEQFF. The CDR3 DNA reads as TGTGCCAGCAGCCCCTCCCAGGCAAGAACCTACAATGAGCAGTTCTTC.

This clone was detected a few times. CDR3 DNA sequence: TGTGCCAGCAGTTTCGACAGTGAGCAGTTCTTC. Amino acids: CASSFDSEQFF. This chain connects TRBV2 to TRBJ2-1; perhaps TRBD1 as D (5 bases). Germline V lookup: CDR1 SNHLY, CDR2 FYNNEI. The V end was cut by 5 bases, the J end by 9 bases, with 8 bases between. The length of the CDR3 is 11 residues.